This TCR beta chain is from a study of T-cell reconstitution after alpha-beta-depleted transplantation in children (dated by TCRdb to about 2016). Regarding the research as a whole: Using TCR repertoire profiling, the study followed T-cell immune reconstitution in a quantitative way in children after TCRalphabeta/CD19-depleted allogeneic hematopoietic cell transplantation.

The protocol used for the library was PCR. Sequenced on an Illumina HiSeq 2500. TCR libraries were prepared with molecular barcoding, using unique molecular identifiers to normalize TCRbeta repertoire quantification. In-frame beta chains were kept once TCRdb had trimmed the public reads at Q25 with fastp and called clones with MiXCR. Identical CDR3 proteins give one entry, which carries the most common genes and DNA. This sample has hundreds of thousands of distinct CDR3 sequences in its table, and 12% of those were observed once. Roughly 2.6% of the sample goes to the ten largest clones. The CDR3 numbers 13 residues from cysteine through phenylalanine. This entry keeps only the CDR3 DNA: 39 bases, framed from base 1. As encoded in the germline V gene, CDR1 is SGHTA while CDR2 is FQGNSA. V loses 6 bases, J loses 9 bases, and the germline ends lie 15 bases apart. This clonotype was counted at least ten times. Its antigen target is currently unknown. Base qualities are not provided; no much larger clone lies one nucleotide away.

The receptor chain draws on TRBV7-2 and TRBJ1-5; the D gene is perhaps TRBD1, from 5 matching bases. The sequence came from a human donor who donated a stem cell graft to a child with acute lymphoblastic leukemia. Sequencing was performed on PBMCs from the stem cell graft donor, taken from the stem cell graft. The CDR3 protein: CASSWDPGRPQHF. The DNA sequence is as follows: TGTGCCAGCAGTTGGGACCCGGGAAGGCCCCAGCATTTT.